Listed here are 17 T cell receptor beta chains from one sample, sequenced in a study of long-term antiretroviral therapy in people with HIV. Version v3.0 of the immunoSEQ assay ran at survey level. Clones were sequenced by immunoSEQ multiplex PCR, and TCRdb holds only the in-frame ones, with some missing. The sample has about 24,000 clones, approximately 81% seen once. This material consisted of unsorted PBMCs, taken at the start of antiretroviral therapy, before treatment. All receptors derive from a woman between 18 and 30 years old with HIV.

V and J are TRBV6-1 and TRBJ1-5; 8 bases map to TRBD1. This CDR3 spans 17 amino acids. Germline CDR1 is MNHNS and CDR2 is SASEGT. After removal of 0 bases from V and 0 bases from J, the junction contained 4 bases not matched to a gene. The DNA of the CDR3 is TGTGCCAGCAGTGAAGCGGACAGGGACTATAGCAATCAGCCCCAGCATTTT. Its translation is CASSEADRDYSNQPQHF.

Points on this clone: The DNA is left out, because the CDR3 cannot be placed on it with certainty; the CDR3 is given as TCRdb lists it. The chain combines TRBV27 with TRBJ2-4; TRBD2 reflects the table's D call only, with no check against the DNA. CDR1 and CDR2 from the germline V gene are MNHEY and SMNVEV (reference sequence). 13 amino acids form the CDR3, both terminal residues included. This CDR3 reads CASSSSGENIQYF.

The chain is built from TRBV7-2 and TRBJ1-2; D is ambiguous. V was cut by 1 base and J by 1 base, with 10 bases left in between. CDR1 SGHTA and CDR2 FQGNSA come from the germline V gene. This CDR3 spans 15 amino acids. This CDR3 is CASSLGWVYNYGYTF. The CDR3 DNA sequence: TGTGCCAGCAGCTTAGGTTGGGTATATAACTATGGCTACACCTTC.

The gene calls are TRBV5-1 and TRBJ2-3; perhaps TRBD1 as D (6 bases). The V gene's germline CDR1 is SGHRS and CDR2 YFSETQ. Deletions cut 5 bases from V and 0 bases from J, with 13 bases between. CDR3 length: 15 amino acids. This chain's CDR3 is CASRRDTESTDTQYF. In nucleotides, the CDR3 is TGCGCCAGCAGACGGGACACCGAAAGCACAGATACGCAGTATTTT.

This chain uses TRBV6-1 with TRBJ2-5; no clear D gene. The CDR3 sequence is 11 residues long. V was cut by 9 bases and J by 5 bases, with 10 bases left in between. CDR1 is MNHNS and CDR2 is SASEGT in the germline V gene. The chain's CDR3 is CASMDGETQYF. The CDR3 DNA follows: TGTGCCAGTATGGACGGGGAGACCCAGTACTTC.

The gene calls are TRBV2 and TRBJ2-1; 11 bases match TRBD2. Trimming took 2 bases from V and 7 from J; bases not matched to a gene: 13. The CDR3 is made up of 18 amino acids. Germline CDR1 and CDR2: SNHLY and FYNNEI. The CDR3 DNA follows: TGTGCCAGCAGTGAATCCCCGGCGGCTAGCGGGGGGAGGAATGAGCAGTTCTTC. Amino acid sequence: CASSESPAASGGRNEQFF.

This chain joins TRBV28 and TRBJ2-5, with D possibly matching TRBD1 (5 bases). V gave up 5 bases and J gave up 2 bases, with 12 bases separating them. The CDR3 runs 14 residues. CDR1 and CDR2 (germline): MDHEN, SYDVKM. The CDR3 DNA is TGTGCCAGCAGTCAACAGGTCCATCAAGAGACCCAGTACTTC. Encoded protein: CASSQQVHQETQYF.

V and J are TRBV28 and TRBJ1-1; D remains unclear. Germline CDR1 and CDR2: MDHEN and SYDVKM. The ends were cut back, 10 bases at V and 1 base at J, with 13 bases in the middle. The CDR3 consists of 13 residues. CDR3 nucleotides: TGTGCCATCTACGACGCTCGGAACACTGAAGCTTTCTTT. This sequence encodes CAIYDARNTEAFF. The full variable domain, completed using reference TRBV28 and TRBJ1-1, is DVKVTQSSRYLVKRTGEKVFLECVQDMDHENMFWYRQDPGLGLRLIYFSYDVKMKEKGDIPEGYSVSREKKERFSLILESASTNQTSMYLCAIYDARNTEAFFGQGTRLTVV.

The genes are TRBV27 and TRBJ1-2; unclear D gene. The CDR3 covers 15 residues. Between the trimmed V and J ends, which lost 3 bases and 5 bases, there was a span of 16 bases. The germline V gene encodes CDR1 MNHEY and CDR2 SMNVEV (reference sequence). CDR3 sequence reads: CASSFSGTVRYGYTF. The CDR3 nucleotides are TGTGCCAGCAGTTTTTCGGGCACAGTCCGATATGGCTACACCTTC.

As regards this clone: The junction differs from germline at one of its ends, possibly a read error. J is TRBJ2-2 and V is TRBV28; the match to TRBD2 covers 10 bases. The CDR3 sequence is 17 residues long. Germline-derived CDR1 and CDR2 are MDHEN and SYDVKM. The CDR3 sequence is CASSLWGTSENAGELFF. CDR3 nucleotide sequence: TGTGCCAGCAGTTTATGGGGGACTAGCGAGAACGCCGGGGAGCTGTTTTTT.

The genes are TRBV2 and TRBJ1-2; tentative D call: TRBD1 (6 bases). Germline lookup yields CDR1 SNHLY and CDR2 FYNNEI. V was cut by 6 bases and J by 8 bases, with 13 bases left in between. The CDR3 is 12 amino acids. DNA for the CDR3: TGTGCCAGCAGAGTCAACAGGGACGGCTACACCTTC. Translating it yields CASRVNRDGYTF.

The V call is TRBV4-2, the J call TRBJ2-1; no firm D call. Germline V CDR1 and CDR2: LGHNA, YNFKEQ. Trimming removed 4 bases from V and 1 base from J, with 11 bases in between. CDR3 length: 15 residues. In DNA form, the CDR3 reads TGTGCCAGCAGCCCCCGACCGGAATCCTACAATGAGCAGTTCTTC. Residues: CASSPRPESYNEQFF.

The chain links TRBV7-3 to TRBJ2-5; D is uncertain. V was clipped by 3 bases and J by 2 bases, with 7 bases between them. The CDR3 is made up of 13 amino acids. The germline CDR1 and CDR2 sequences are SGHTA and FQGTGA. CDR3: CASSLGEQETQYF. The CDR3 bases are TGTGCCAGCAGCTTGGGCGAGCAAGAGACCCAGTACTTC.

The gene calls are TRBV7-9 and TRBJ1-2; D unresolved. CDR3 length: 19 amino acids. Trimming cost V 0 bases and J 0 bases, with 20 bases left between them. Germline V gene sequence: CDR1 SEHNR, CDR2 FQNEAQ (reference sequence). The DNA of the CDR3 is TGTGCCAGCAGCTTAGCACCCACTACAGTTTCACCAACTAACTATGGCTACACCTTC. Its protein product is CASSLAPTTVSPTNYGYTF.

Here the CDR3 DNA reads TGTGCCAGCAGCGTCGACAGGGGACTTGAAAAACTGTTTTTT. Its protein is CASSVDRGLEKLFF. The chain links TRBV7-9 to TRBJ1-4; 8 bases align to TRBD1. The trim removed 5 bases at V and 7 bases at J, leaving 6 bases unmatched. This CDR3 spans 14 amino acids. The V gene's germline CDR1 is SEHNR and CDR2 FQNEAQ (reference sequence).

This chain joins TRBV6-5 and TRBJ1-2, with 7 nucleotides matching TRBD1. V lost 2 bases to trimming and J lost 8 bases; unmatched junction nucleotides: 11. The CDR3 is 15 residues long. The V gene's germline CDR1 is MNHEY and CDR2 SVGAGI. CDR3 residues: CASSYPEQGPRGYTF. The DNA of the CDR3 is TGTGCCAGCAGTTACCCCGAACAGGGGCCGAGGGGCTACACCTTC.

The J gene is TRBJ2-5, the V gene TRBV5-1; D is undetermined. This CDR3 spans 13 amino acids. The ends were cut back, 2 bases at V and 5 bases at J, with 10 bases in the middle. CDR1 SGHRS and CDR2 YFSETQ come from the germline V gene. The CDR3 loop is CASSFPATETQYF. The CDR3 nucleotides are TGCGCCAGCAGCTTCCCGGCGACGGAGACCCAGTACTTC.